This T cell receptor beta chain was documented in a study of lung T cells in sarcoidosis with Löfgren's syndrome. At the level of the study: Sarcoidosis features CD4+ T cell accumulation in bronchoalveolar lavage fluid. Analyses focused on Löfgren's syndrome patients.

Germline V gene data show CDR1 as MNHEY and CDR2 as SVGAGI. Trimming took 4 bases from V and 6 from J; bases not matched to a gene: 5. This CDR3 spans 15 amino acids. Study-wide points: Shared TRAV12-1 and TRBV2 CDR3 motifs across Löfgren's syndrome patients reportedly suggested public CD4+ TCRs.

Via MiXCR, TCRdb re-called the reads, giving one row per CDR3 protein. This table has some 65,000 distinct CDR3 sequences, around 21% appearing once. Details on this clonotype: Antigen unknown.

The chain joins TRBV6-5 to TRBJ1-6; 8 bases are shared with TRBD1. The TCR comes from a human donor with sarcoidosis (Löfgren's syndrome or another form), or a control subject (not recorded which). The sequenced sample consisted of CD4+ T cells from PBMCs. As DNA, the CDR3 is TGTGCCAGCAGTTCCACGACAGGGGTTAATTCACCCCTCCACTTT. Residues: CASSSTTGVNSPLHF.